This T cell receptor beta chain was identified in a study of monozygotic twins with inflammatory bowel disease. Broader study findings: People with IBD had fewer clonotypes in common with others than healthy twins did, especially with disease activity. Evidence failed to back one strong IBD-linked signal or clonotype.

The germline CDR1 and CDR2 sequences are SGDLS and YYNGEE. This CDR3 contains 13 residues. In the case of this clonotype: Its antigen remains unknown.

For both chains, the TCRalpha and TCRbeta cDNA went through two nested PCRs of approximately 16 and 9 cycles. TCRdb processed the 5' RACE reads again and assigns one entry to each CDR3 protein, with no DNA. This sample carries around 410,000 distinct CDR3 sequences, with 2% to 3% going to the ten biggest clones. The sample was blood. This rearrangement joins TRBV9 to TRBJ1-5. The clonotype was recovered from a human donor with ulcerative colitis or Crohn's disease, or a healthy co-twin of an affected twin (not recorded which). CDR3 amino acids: CASNREPNQPQHF.